The source of this T cell receptor (beta chain) is a study of vaccination and CD4 T cells after COVID-19. Study-wide context: Median draw time for post-COVID samples was roughly 96 days post-diagnosis (range 35 to 161). Post-vaccine sampling followed dose two by a median around 74 days (range 14 to 241).

Treatment of the sample: approximately 9-day PBMC culture with coronavirus spike peptide pools or control peptides (ViraFEST assay). ViraFEST stimulated the growth of antigen-specific T cells using peptide pools and subsequently profiled their TCRs by sequencing. PBMCs, plated at a few million per well, were grown in the presence of roughly 9.8 IU/ml IL-2 and roughly 10 ug/ml peptide pools. Oncomine TCR Beta short-read sequencing was applied to DNA from cultured CD4+ T cells. Using its own MiXCR run on the PCR reads, TCRdb lists one record per CDR3 protein. Counted here are some 17,000 distinct CDR3 sequences, approximately 38% occurring once; the ten biggest clones make up roughly an eighth. From germline, CDR1 is SGHKS and CDR2 YYEKEE (reference sequence). V trimming: 3 bases; J trimming: 4 bases; junction bases outside the gene matches: 22. The CDR3 is made up of 21 amino acids. As regards this clonotype: The antigen is not known.

This TCR came from a human donor who had recovered from COVID-19. Sequencing was done on a sample of CD4+ T cells from blood, cultured in vitro. The genes are TRBV5-5 and TRBJ2-5, with TRBD1 identical over 12 bases. This CDR3 reads CASSWSGTGGMGLAFGETQYF. For the CDR3, the DNA is TGTGCCAGCAGCTGGTCCGGGACAGGGGGCATGGGACTAGCGTTCGGAGAGACCCAGTACTTC.